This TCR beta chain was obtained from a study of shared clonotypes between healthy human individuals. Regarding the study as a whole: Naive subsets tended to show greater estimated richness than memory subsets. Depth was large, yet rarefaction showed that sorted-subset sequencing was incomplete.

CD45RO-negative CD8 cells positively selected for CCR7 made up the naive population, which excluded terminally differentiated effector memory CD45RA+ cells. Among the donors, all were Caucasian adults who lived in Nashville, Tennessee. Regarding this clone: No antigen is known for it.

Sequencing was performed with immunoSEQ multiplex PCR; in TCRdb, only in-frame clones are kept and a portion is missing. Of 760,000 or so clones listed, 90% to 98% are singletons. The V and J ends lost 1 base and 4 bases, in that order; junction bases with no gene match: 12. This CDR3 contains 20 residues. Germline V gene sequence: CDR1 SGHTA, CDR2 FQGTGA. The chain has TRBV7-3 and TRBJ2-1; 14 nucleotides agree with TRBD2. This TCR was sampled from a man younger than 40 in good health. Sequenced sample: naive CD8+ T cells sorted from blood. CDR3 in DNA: TGTGCCAGCAGCTTAAAATCCGGGACTAGCGGGAGAGGGGGATACAATGAGCAGTTCTTC. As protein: CASSLKSGTSGRGGYNEQFF.